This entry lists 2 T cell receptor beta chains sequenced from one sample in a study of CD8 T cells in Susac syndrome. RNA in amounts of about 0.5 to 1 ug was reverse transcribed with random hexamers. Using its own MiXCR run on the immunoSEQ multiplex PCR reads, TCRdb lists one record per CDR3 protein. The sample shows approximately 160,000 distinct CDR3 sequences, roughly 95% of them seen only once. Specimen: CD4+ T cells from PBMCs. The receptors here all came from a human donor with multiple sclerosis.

The CDR3 nucleotides are TGTGCTAGTGGTTTGATGACAGAACAAGCTTTCTTT. The encoded protein is CASGLMTEQAFF. The chain combines TRBV12-5 with TRBJ1-1; D may be TRBD1 (5 bases). CDR3 length: 12 residues. The V end was cut by 2 bases, the J end by 9 bases, with 10 bases between. Germline lookup yields CDR1 LGHNT and CDR2 FRNRAP.

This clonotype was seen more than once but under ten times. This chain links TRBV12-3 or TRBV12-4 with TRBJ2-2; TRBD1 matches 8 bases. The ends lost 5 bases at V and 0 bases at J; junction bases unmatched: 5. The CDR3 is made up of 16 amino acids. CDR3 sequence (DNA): TGTGCCAGCAGTAACAGGGGGTTCGCGAACACCGGGGAGCTGTTTTTT. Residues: CASSNRGFANTGELFF.